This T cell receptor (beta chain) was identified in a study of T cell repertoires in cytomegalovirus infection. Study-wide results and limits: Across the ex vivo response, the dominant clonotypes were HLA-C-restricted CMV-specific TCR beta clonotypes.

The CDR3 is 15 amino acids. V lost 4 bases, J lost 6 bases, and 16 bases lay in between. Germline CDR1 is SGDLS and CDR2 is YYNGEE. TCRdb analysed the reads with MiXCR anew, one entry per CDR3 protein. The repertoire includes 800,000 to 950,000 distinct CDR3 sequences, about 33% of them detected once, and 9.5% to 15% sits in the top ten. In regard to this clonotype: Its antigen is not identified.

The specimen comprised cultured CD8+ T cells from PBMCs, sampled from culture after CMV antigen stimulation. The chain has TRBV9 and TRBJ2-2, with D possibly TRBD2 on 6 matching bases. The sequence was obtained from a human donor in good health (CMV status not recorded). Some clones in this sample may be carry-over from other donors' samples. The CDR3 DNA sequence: TGTGCCAGCAGCCGAACCGGTTGGGGGGCCGGGGAGCTGTTTTTT. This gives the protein CASSRTGWGAGELFF.